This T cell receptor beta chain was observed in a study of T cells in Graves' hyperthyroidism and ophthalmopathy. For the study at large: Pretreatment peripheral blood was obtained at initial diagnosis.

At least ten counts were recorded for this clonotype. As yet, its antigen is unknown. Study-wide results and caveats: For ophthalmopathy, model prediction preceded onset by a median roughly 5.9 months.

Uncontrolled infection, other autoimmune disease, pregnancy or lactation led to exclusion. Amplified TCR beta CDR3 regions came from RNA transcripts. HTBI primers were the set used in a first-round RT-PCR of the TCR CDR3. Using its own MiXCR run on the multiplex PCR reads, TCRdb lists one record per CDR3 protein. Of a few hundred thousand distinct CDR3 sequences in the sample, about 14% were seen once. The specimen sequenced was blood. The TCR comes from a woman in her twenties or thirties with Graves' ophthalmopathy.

CDR3 nucleotide sequence: TGTGCCAGCTCACTGGACAGTCTCACCTACGAGCAGTACTTC. Translation: CASSLDSLTYEQYF. The rearrangement uses TRBV18 and TRBJ2-7, with D maybe TRBD1 (6 bases). From germline, CDR1 is KGHSH and CDR2 LQKENI. V was trimmed by 4 bases and J by 2 bases, leaving 12 bases between them. The length of the CDR3 is 14 residues.